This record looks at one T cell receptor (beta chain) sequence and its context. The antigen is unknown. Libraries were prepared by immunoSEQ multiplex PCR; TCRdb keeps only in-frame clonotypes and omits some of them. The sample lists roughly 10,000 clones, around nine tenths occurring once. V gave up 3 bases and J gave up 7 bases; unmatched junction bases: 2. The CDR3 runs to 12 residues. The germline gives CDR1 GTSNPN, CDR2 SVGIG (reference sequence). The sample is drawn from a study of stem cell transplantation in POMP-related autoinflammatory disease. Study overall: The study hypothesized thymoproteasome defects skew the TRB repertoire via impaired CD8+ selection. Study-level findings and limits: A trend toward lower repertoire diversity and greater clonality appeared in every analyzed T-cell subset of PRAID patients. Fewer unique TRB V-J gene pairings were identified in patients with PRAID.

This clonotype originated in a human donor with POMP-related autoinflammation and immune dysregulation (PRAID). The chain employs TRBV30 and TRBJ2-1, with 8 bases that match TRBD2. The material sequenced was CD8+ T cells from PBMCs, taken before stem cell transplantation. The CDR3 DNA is TGTGCCTGGAGCTTAGCGGGGAATGAGCAGTTCTTC. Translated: CAWSLAGNEQFF.